These 32 T cell receptor beta chains came from one sample sequenced in a study of technical replicates of blood from a handful of donors. Clones were sequenced by immunoSEQ multiplex PCR, and TCRdb holds only the in-frame ones, with some missing. This table holds more than 65,000 clones, 95% found once. The sample was T cells isolated from PBMCs. These receptors were collected from a human donor in good health.

The V gene is TRBV7-9, the J gene TRBJ2-5, with D maybe TRBD1 (5 bases). Germline values: CDR1 SEHNR, CDR2 FQNEAQ (reference sequence). CDR3 length equals 14 residues. V was clipped by 4 bases and J by 7 bases, with 16 bases between them. As DNA, the CDR3 is TGTGCCAGCAGCTACAGGTACCCGAACGTGACCCAGTACTTC. This translates into CASSYRYPNVTQYF.

The genes are TRBV5-4 and TRBJ1-2; a weak D match, TRBD1 (6 bases). Trimming stripped 0 bases from V and 2 bases from J, with 8 bases between. Germline lookup yields CDR1 SGHNT and CDR2 YYREEE (reference sequence). The CDR3 contains 14 residues. CDR3 in amino acids: CASSLAGDNYGYTF. Written as DNA, the CDR3 is TGTGCCAGCAGCTTGGCAGGGGACAACTATGGCTACACCTTC.

The V call is TRBV19, the J call TRBJ1-6, with D unclear. CDR3 length equals 15 residues. Trimming shortened V by 5 bases and J by 7 bases, and 15 bases separated the two germline ends. From germline, CDR1 is LNHDA and CDR2 SQIVND (reference sequence). DNA of the CDR3: TGTGCCAGTAGTCCGGAGTTATTTAACAATTCACCCCTCCACTTT. This sequence encodes CASSPELFNNSPLHF.

The V gene is TRBV9, the J gene TRBJ1-5; no clear D gene. CDR1 and CDR2 from the germline V gene are SGDLS and YYNGEE. V dropped 0 bases and J dropped 3 bases, with 13 bases sitting between them. The CDR3 loop spans 16 amino acids. CDR3 sequence: CASSVGPHGANQPQHF. CDR3 in DNA: TGTGCCAGCAGCGTAGGCCCGCACGGTGCCAATCAGCCCCAGCATTTT. Drawing the rest from reference TRBV9 and TRBJ1-5, the complete variable domain is DSGVTQTPKHLITATGQRVTLRCSPRSGDLSVYWYQQSLDQGLQFLIQYYNGEERAKGNILERFSAQQFPDLHSELNLSSLELGDSALYFCASSVGPHGANQPQHFGDGTRLSIL.

V gene TRBV5-1 combines with J gene TRBJ1-6; D possibly corresponds to TRBD1 (5 bases). V lost 1 base to trimming and J lost 9 bases, with 5 bases between them. The CDR3 is 12 amino acids. CDR1 is SGHRS, CDR2 YFSETQ, per germline. This chain's CDR3 is CASSLRGSPLHF. The CDR3 DNA is TGCGCCAGCAGCTTGAGGGGTTCACCCCTCCACTTT.

The table lists this clone with a count of one. The CDR3 DNA reads as TGCAGCGTGGGTCGCGGGAATGAGCAGTTCTTC. Residues: CSVGRGNEQFF. This chain uses TRBV29-1 with TRBJ2-1, with D perhaps matching TRBD2 (5 bases). Germline values: CDR1 SQVTM, CDR2 ANQGSEA. This CDR3 has 11 residues. Trimming stripped 6 bases from V and 7 bases from J, with 10 bases between.

The chain recombines TRBV27 with TRBJ2-7, with TRBD2 identical over 9 bases. Trimming cost V 4 bases and J 6 bases; bases outside gene matches: 13. This CDR3 is built from 16 residues. Germline V gene sequence: CDR1 MNHEY, CDR2 SMNVEV (reference sequence). The CDR3 DNA reads TGTGCCAGCAGTTCCGGGCCGCGGGAGGGCCTTTTCGAGCAGTACTTC. It encodes CASSSGPREGLFEQYF.

The CDR3 is CASTADASTDTQYF. CDR3 sequence (DNA): TGTGCCAGCACCGCGGATGCTAGCACAGATACGCAGTATTTT. The rearrangement links TRBV9 to TRBJ2-3; D is unclear. The CDR3 sequence is 14 residues long. Germline V lookup: CDR1 SGDLS, CDR2 YYNGEE. The V end was cut by 6 bases, the J end by 0 bases, with 11 bases between.

The V gene is TRBV5-1, the J gene TRBJ2-2; unclear D gene. The ends were cut back, 0 bases at V and 4 bases at J, with 7 bases in the middle. CDR3 length: 14 residues. CDR1 and CDR2 from the germline V gene are SGHRS and YFSETQ. In nucleotides, the CDR3 is TGCGCCAGCAGCTTGGGCGGTCCCACCGGGGAGCTGTTTTTT. It yields the protein CASSLGGPTGELFF.

This sequence joins TRBV6-5 and TRBJ2-1, with D unresolved. CDR3 length equals 13 residues. Germline V gene lookup returns CDR1 MNHEY and CDR2 SVGAGI. Between the trimmed V and J ends, which lost 0 bases and 3 bases, there was a span of 3 bases. CDR3 loop: CASSYSGYNEQFF. CDR3 in DNA: TGTGCCAGCAGTTACTCCGGCTACAATGAGCAGTTCTTC.

This chain connects TRBV6-5 to TRBJ1-1; D gene ambiguous. The CDR3 runs 13 residues. Germline V gene sequence: CDR1 MNHEY, CDR2 SVGAGI. Trimming took 7 bases from V and 7 from J, leaving 16 bases between them. For the CDR3, the DNA is TGTGCCAGCACCTCGTCGGGGTCTTTTGAAGCTTTCTTT. This sequence encodes CASTSSGSFEAFF.

The gene calls are TRBV28 and TRBJ2-1, with D hard to call. With 5 bases removed from V and 7 bases from J, the gap between germline ends came to 3 bases. The CDR3 is 10 amino acids. Germline CDR1 MDHEN, CDR2 SYDVKM. DNA for the CDR3: TGTGCCAGCAGTCAGAATGAGCAGTTCTTC. Translation: CASSQNEQFF.

The V call is TRBV5-1, the J call TRBJ1-2; tentatively, D is TRBD1 (6 bases). Germline-derived CDR1 and CDR2 are SGHRS and YFSETQ. Trimming stripped 0 bases from V and 3 bases from J, with 6 bases between. The CDR3 loop spans 13 amino acids. The CDR3 loop reads CASSLGTDYGYTF. In DNA, the CDR3 is TGCGCCAGCAGCTTGGGGACAGACTATGGCTACACCTTC. The variable domain in full, completed from reference TRBV5-1 and TRBJ1-2, reads KAGVTQTPRYLIKTRGQQVTLSCSPISGHRSVSWYQQTPGQGLQFLFEYFSETQRNKGNFPGRFSGRQFSNSRSEMNVSTLELGDSALYLCASSLGTDYGYTFGSGTRLTVV.

J is TRBJ1-1 and V is TRBV10-2; a possible D gene is TRBD1 (6 bases). From germline, CDR1 is WSHSY and CDR2 SAAADI. Trimming shortened V by 4 bases and J by 0 bases, and 9 bases separated the two germline ends. This CDR3 is built from 14 residues. The CDR3 spells CASSVGALNTEAFF. CDR3 nucleotides: TGCGCCAGCAGTGTGGGGGCCCTGAACACTGAAGCTTTCTTT.

J is TRBJ2-7 and V is TRBV6-1, with D hard to call. V was shortened by 1 base and J by 1 base, with 2 bases between the two germline ends. The CDR3 spans 12 residues. In germline, CDR1 is MNHNS, CDR2 SASEGT. In nucleotides, the CDR3 is TGTGCCAGCAGTGAAGTATCCTACGAGCAGTACTTC. Its protein is CASSEVSYEQYF.

The CDR3 DNA sequence: TGTGCCACTCACGCGGTCGGCACTGAAGCTTTCTTT. This gives the protein CATHAVGTEAFF. The chain uses TRBV15 and TRBJ1-1, with D unresolved. This CDR3 is built from 12 residues. Looked up from germline, CDR1 is LNHNV and CDR2 is YYDKDF (reference sequence). V was pared by 9 bases and J by 4 bases, with 12 bases between.

The chain recombines TRBV4-1 with TRBJ2-5, with a tentative D call TRBD2 (5 bases). CDR1 MGHRA and CDR2 YSYEKL come from the germline V gene. The CDR3 is 14 amino acids. Between the trimmed V and J ends, which lost 7 bases and 9 bases, there was a span of 21 bases. CDR3 protein: CASNSNQPGSAQYF. In DNA, the CDR3 is TGCGCCAGCAACTCCAACCAGCCGGGGTCGGCCCAGTACTTC.

This chain joins TRBV5-1 and TRBJ2-2; TRBD2 matches 8 bases. The junction had 9 bases not matched to a gene; V was cut back by 1 base and J by 4 bases. Germline lookup yields CDR1 SGHRS and CDR2 YFSETQ. This CDR3 has 17 amino acids. The CDR3 bases are TGCGCCAGCAGCTTGACCCCCTACGGGGGGGCCACCGGGGAGCTGTTTTTT. This sequence encodes CASSLTPYGGATGELFF. The full variable domain, completed using reference TRBV5-1 and TRBJ2-2, is KAGVTQTPRYLIKTRGQQVTLSCSPISGHRSVSWYQQTPGQGLQFLFEYFSETQRNKGNFPGRFSGRQFSNSRSEMNVSTLELGDSALYLCASSLTPYGGATGELFFGEGSRLTVL.

The gene calls are TRBV19 and TRBJ2-7, with 9 bases matching TRBD2. This CDR3 has 15 residues. Germline V gene sequence: CDR1 LNHDA, CDR2 SQIVND (reference sequence). J lost 2 bases, V lost 5 bases, and 7 bases had no gene match. CDR3 DNA sequence: TGTGCCAGTAGTGAAAAAGCGGGGGGACCCTACGAGCAGTACTTC. Its protein product is CASSEKAGGPYEQYF. The full variable domain, its missing parts supplied by reference TRBV19 and TRBJ2-7, is DGGITQSPKYLFRKEGQNVTLSCEQNLNHDAMYWYRQDPGQGLRLIYYSQIVNDFQKGDIAEGYSVSREKKESFPLTVTSAQKNPTAFYLCASSEKAGGPYEQYFGPGTRLTVT.

The chain recombines TRBV5-4 with TRBJ2-2, with D uncertain. V was cut by 4 bases and J by 6 bases, with 16 bases left in between. Germline CDR1 reads SGHNT; CDR2 reads YYREEE (reference sequence). This CDR3 comprises 15 residues. In DNA, the CDR3 is TGTGCCAGCAGCCAAAACTTAAAAGAAGCCGGGGAGCTGTTTTTT. It codes for CASSQNLKEAGELFF.

The chain recombines TRBV29-1 with TRBJ2-3, with 8 bases matching TRBD2. The V and J ends lost 1 base and 8 bases, in that order; junction bases with no gene match: 14. The CDR3 has 16 amino acids. Germline V gene sequence: CDR1 SQVTM, CDR2 ANQGSEA. The CDR3 protein is CSVEVRRLALTGTQYF. As DNA, the CDR3 is TGCAGCGTTGAAGTTCGGAGACTAGCGCTGACTGGTACGCAGTATTTT.

V gene TRBV9 combines with J gene TRBJ2-1; TRBD1 might be the D (6 bases). The CDR3 extends over 12 amino acids. V was shortened by 4 bases and J by 8 bases, with 10 bases between the two germline ends. The germline CDR1 and CDR2 sequences are SGDLS and YYNGEE. CDR3 residues: CASSLNRDEQFF. The CDR3 DNA follows: TGTGCCAGCAGCCTAAACAGGGATGAGCAGTTCTTC. Full variable domain (outside the CDR3, taken from reference TRBV9 and TRBJ2-1): DSGVTQTPKHLITATGQRVTLRCSPRSGDLSVYWYQQSLDQGLQFLIQYYNGEERAKGNILERFSAQQFPDLHSELNLSSLELGDSALYFCASSLNRDEQFFGPGTRLTVL.

V gene TRBV5-1 combines with J gene TRBJ2-3, with D tentatively TRBD1 (6 bases). The CDR3 covers 14 residues. CDR1 is SGHRS and CDR2 is YFSETQ in the germline V gene. Trimming shortened V by 4 bases and J by 2 bases, and 11 bases separated the two germline ends. Here the CDR3 reads CASSLQGSTDTQYF. The CDR3 bases are TGCGCCAGCAGCCTACAGGGTTCCACAGATACGCAGTATTTT.

This clone was observed a handful of times. The chain uses TRBV10-2 and TRBJ2-7, with 7 bases fitting TRBD1. Per germline, CDR1 WSHSY and CDR2 SAAADI. Unmatched junction bases numbered 10, after V lost 8 bases and J lost 3 bases. This CDR3 region has 14 residues. The CDR3 DNA is TGCGCCAGCTCTAATCGGGACAGATACTACGAGCAGTACTTC. Protein product: CASSNRDRYYEQYF.

This clone was detected only once. This sequence joins TRBV7-3 and TRBJ1-5; the D is unclear. V was cut by 0 bases and J by 9 bases, with 9 bases left in between. CDR3 size: 13 residues. CDR1 is SGHTA, CDR2 FQGTGA, per germline. CDR3 protein: CASSLTPEWPQHF. The CDR3 region has the DNA TGTGCCAGCAGCTTAACGCCGGAGTGGCCCCAGCATTTT.

The chain has TRBV5-5 and TRBJ1-1; 7 positions agree with TRBD1. Germline lookup yields CDR1 SGHKS and CDR2 YYEKEE (reference sequence). V shed 4 bases and J 5 bases; nucleotides not matched to a gene: 5. This CDR3 region has 13 residues. The CDR3 loop is CASSRDRRTEAFF. The CDR3 DNA sequence: TGTGCCAGCAGCAGGGACAGAAGGACTGAAGCTTTCTTT.

The sample holds one count of this clone. The gene calls are TRBV15 and TRBJ1-5; D gene uncertain. The CDR3 is 13 residues long. V lost 0 bases, J lost 5 bases, and 5 bases lay in between. CDR1 is LNHNV, CDR2 YYDKDF, per germline (reference sequence). CDR3 bases: TGTGCCACCAGCAGAGACGGGGATCAGCCCCAGCATTTT. This codes for CATSRDGDQPQHF.

CDR3 sequence reads: CASSRDRATETQYF. CDR3 bases: TGCGCCAGCAGCCGGGACAGGGCCACGGAGACCCAGTACTTC. This chain uses TRBV5-1 with TRBJ2-5, with TRBD1 matching over 9 bases. In germline, CDR1 is SGHRS, CDR2 YFSETQ. The CDR3 runs to 14 residues. V dropped 4 bases and J dropped 5; count of bases not matched to a gene: 6.

The chain employs TRBV7-9 and TRBJ1-2; TRBD1 matches at 7 bases. Trimming cost V 3 bases and J 5 bases; bases outside gene matches: 6. The CDR3 contains 14 residues. The germline V gene encodes CDR1 SEHNR and CDR2 FQNEAQ (reference sequence). The CDR3 DNA reads TGTGCCAGCAGCTTTCGGCAGGGGGTTTATGGCTACACCTTC. Encoded protein: CASSFRQGVYGYTF. Together with reference TRBV7-9 and TRBJ1-2, the CDR3 gives the full variable domain: DTGVSQNPRHKITKRGQNVTFRCDPISEHNRLYWYRQTLGQGPEFLTYFQNEAQLEKSRLLSDRFSAERPKGSFSTLEIQRTEQGDSAMYLCASSFRQGVYGYTFGSGTRLTVV.

The V gene is TRBV21-1, the J gene TRBJ2-3; TRBD2 is the table's D call, not checked against the DNA. TRBV21-1 is a known pseudogene. The CDR3 is 20 amino acids. CDR3 loop: CASSPNYGPSGREGTDTQYF. CDR3 bases: TGTGCCAGCAGCCCTAACTACGGGCCAAGCGGTCGAGAAGGCACAGATACGCAGTATTTT.

The chain is built from TRBV4-1 and TRBJ2-1; 8 nucleotides match TRBD2. The CDR3 sequence is 17 residues long. Looked up from germline, CDR1 is MGHRA and CDR2 is YSYEKL. Trimming cost V 0 bases and J 6 bases; bases outside gene matches: 10. The chain's CDR3 is CASSQEGLAGIGNEQFF. CDR3 bases: TGCGCCAGCAGCCAAGAAGGGCTAGCGGGTATTGGCAATGAGCAGTTCTTC.

The chain is built from TRBV30 and TRBJ1-5, with 7 bases fitting TRBD1. Losses at the gene ends were 1 base for V and 3 bases for J; bases not matched to a gene: 3. Per germline, CDR1 GTSNPN and CDR2 SVGIG (reference sequence). The CDR3 spans 14 residues. DNA for the CDR3: TGTGCCTGGAGTGAGGGGGCATTCAATCAGCCCCAGCATTTT. Its translation is CAWSEGAFNQPQHF.